Detailed here is one T cell receptor (beta chain). The record originates from a study of OX40 agonist ivuxolimab in advanced cancers. TCRdb's table, derived via immunoSEQ multiplex PCR, lists solely in-frame clones and lacks some. The table has tens of thousands of clones, 80% to 95% seen once. Germline assignment: CDR1 MGHRA and CDR2 YSYEKL. This CDR3 region has 15 residues. Trimming shortened V by 2 bases and J by 0 bases, and 8 bases separated the two germline ends. The chain has TRBV4-1 and TRBJ1-5; D is ambiguous. The sequence was obtained from an adult with an advanced solid tumor such as melanoma, head and neck, liver or kidney cancer. The source material was CD4+ or CD8+ T cells sorted from blood, sampled in a trial of the OX40 agonist ivuxolimab. The DNA for the CDR3 is TGCGCCAGCAGCCAACAAAGTTTTAGCAATCAGCCCCAGCATTTT. This encodes CASSQQSFSNQPQHF.